The clone carrying this T cell receptor beta chain has at least ten counts. Its antigen is still unknown. The sample is drawn from a study of regulatory T cells in long-lasting Graves disease. Overall study context: Antithyroid drug exposure in newly diagnosed Graves' patients had lasted under 3 months. Whole-study findings and limits: Persistent Graves' patients possessed reduced TCR diversity relative to recently diagnosed ones.

Time point denoted: newly diagnosed GD, antithyroid drugs for less than 3 months. From PBMCs, RNA was extracted and then used to make the TCR library. Germline CDR1 and CDR2: SNHLY and FYNNEI. The CDR3 is 14 amino acids. Trimming stripped 5 bases from V and 10 bases from J, with 15 bases between. The authors built TCR beta libraries using iRepertoire HTBI primers and Arm-PCR of CDR3 regions. One entry per CDR3 protein results from TCRdb running MiXCR on the multiplex PCR reads. The data show 510,000 or so distinct CDR3 sequences, 12% seen once. These data were also reused for a study on T cells in Graves' hyperthyroidism and ophthalmopathy. As that study records: Ophthalmopathy was predicted by the model a median of about six months ahead of onset.

This sequence joins TRBV2 and TRBJ1-6, with unresolved D. The sequencing used peripheral blood mononuclear cells (PBMCs), collected at new diagnosis, from a patient treated with antithyroid drugs. The sequence was obtained from a woman in her 30s with Graves disease. The CDR3 DNA is TGTGCCAGCAGTAGGACGGACTTGAGATCACCCCTCCACTTT. Its protein is CASSRTDLRSPLHF.